This T cell receptor beta chain was documented in a study of blood T cells in healthy people across ages. Trimming removed 4 bases at V and 8 bases at J, with 9 bases between. Germline assignment: CDR1 SEHNR and CDR2 FQNEAQ (reference sequence). The CDR3 length is 12 residues. For the second PCR, which ran for about 6 to 11 cycles, a sample-barcoded 5' primer and a J-beta primer mix were used. TCRdb reprocessed the 5' RACE reads via MiXCR and lists one record per CDR3 protein. The repertoire holds some 1,800,000 distinct CDR3 sequences, roughly 43% seen once, with 20% to 25% in the top ten. Notes on this clonotype: Antigen unknown.

Findings and caveats of the study: Across samples, TCR beta diversity tracked strongly with naive T cell percentage.

The sequence was obtained from a human donor in good health. V is TRBV7-9 and J is TRBJ2-1, with D unclear. What was sequenced was blood. The CDR3 protein is CASSWEWYEQFF. The CDR3 region has the DNA TGTGCCAGCAGCTGGGAATGGTATGAGCAGTTCTTC.